The rows below give T cell receptor beta chains drawn from one sample of a study of control samples from healthy donors and cancer patients. Repertoires were generated with immunoSEQ multiplex PCR, while TCRdb's copy carries only in-frame clones and drops some. The repertoire includes some 74,000 clones, less than 95% of them detected once, and 2.8% sits in the top ten. Material for sequencing was blood. These receptors were taken from a woman aged 25 to 45 in good health. CDR3s include the opening cysteine and the closing phenylalanine or tryptophan. The D gene is left open where the match is weak. The listing skips clone size in some rows; elsewhere it reads once, few, many or a size class.

V gene	D gene	J gene	clone size	CDR3 protein	CDR3 DNA
TRBV7-7	-	TRBJ2-1	-	CASSLGKSAYNEQFF	TGTGCTAGCAGCTTAGGCAAGTCCGCCTACAATGAGCAGTTCTTC
TRBV7-8	-	TRBJ1-1	once	CASSLEDRKNTEAFF	TGTGCCAGCAGCTTAGAAGACAGAAAGAACACTGAAGCTTTCTTT
TRBV30	-	TRBJ1-1	-	CAWSWGNTEAFF	TGTGCCTGGAGTTGGGGGAACACTGAAGCTTTCTTT
TRBV11-2	TRBD1	TRBJ1-2	-	CASSLNQGVGQGDGGYTF	TGTGCCAGCAGCTTAAACCAAGGGGTTGGACAGGGGGACGGTGGCTACACCTTC
TRBV3-1/TRBV3-2	TRBD1	TRBJ1-1	-	CASSLQGAKGEAFF	TGTGCCAGCAGCCTACAGGGGGCGAAGGGGGAAGCTTTCTTT
TRBV4-1	-	TRBJ2-5	-	CASSQVQGLQETQYF	TGCGCCAGCAGCCAGGTTCAGGGGCTTCAAGAGACCCAGTACTTC
TRBV5-1	-	TRBJ1-1	-	CASSLDPNTEAFF	TGCGCCAGCAGCTTGGACCCGAACACTGAAGCTTTCTTT
TRBV10-3	-	TRBJ2-7	-	CAISASPGEQYF	TGTGCCATCAGTGCCAGCCCGGGCGAGCAGTACTTC
TRBV28	-	TRBJ1-5	-	CASLLPGVDQPQHF	TGTGCCAGCTTATTACCAGGGGTTGACCAGCCCCAGCATTTT
TRBV6-5	-	TRBJ1-2	-	CASSSRKGPNYGYTF	TGTGCCAGCAGCTCACGTAAGGGCCCAAACTATGGCTACACCTTC
TRBV9	-	TRBJ1-1	-	CASSVEGTGINTEAFF	TGTGCCAGCAGCGTAGAAGGAACAGGGATAAACACTGAAGCTTTCTTT
TRBV5-4	-	TRBJ1-6	-	CASSFQMGSSYNSPLHF	TGTGCCAGCAGCTTCCAAATGGGTAGCTCCTATAATTCACCCCTCCACTTT
TRBV7-2	-	TRBJ1-5	-	CASSLTGRDQPQHF	TGTGCCAGCAGCCTTACAGGGAGGGATCAGCCCCAGCATTTT